The sequence of this T cell receptor beta chain was determined in a study of shared clonotypes between healthy human individuals. The trim removed 0 bases at V and 8 bases at J, leaving 5 bases unmatched. The CDR3 totals 14 residues. Germline V CDR1 and CDR2: SGHRS, YFSETQ. Here immunoSEQ multiplex PCR was the method, and the copy in TCRdb shows in-frame clones only, minus some. This table holds 1 million to 1.2 million clones, around three quarters found once. The rearrangement uses TRBV5-1 and TRBJ1-1, with TRBD1 matching over 9 bases. The sample consisted of memory CD4+ T cells from PBMCs. Subset here: CD45RA-negative fraction. The origin of this receptor is a man aged 18 to 29 in good health. Some clones in this sample may be carry-over from other donors' samples. The CDR3 here is CASSLAPGQGEAFF. The CDR3 nucleotides are TGCGCCAGCAGCTTGGCCCCCGGACAGGGGGAAGCTTTCTTT.